The next 10 T cell receptor beta chains were all read from a single sample in a study of T cell responses to AZD1222 COVID-19 vaccine. The protocol was immunoSEQ multiplex PCR, while the TCRdb copy is restricted to in-frame clones and leaves out a portion. The profile shows some 99,000 clones, 85% to 90% of them singletons. Material: peripheral blood, obtained 28 days after the second AZD1222 dose. These receptors came from an adult who received the AZD1222 COVID-19 vaccine.

The chain carries TRBV3-1 (or the pseudogene TRBV3-2) and TRBJ2-2, with D possibly TRBD2 on 5 matching bases. Looked up from germline, CDR1 is LGHDT and CDR2 is YNNKEL (reference sequence). This CDR3 has 15 residues. The V end was cut by 3 bases, the J end by 5 bases, with 13 bases between. CDR3 nucleotide sequence: TGTGCCAGCAGCCACTTTGGGGAGAGAACCGGGGAGCTGTTTTTT. Translation gives CASSHFGERTGELFF.

This chain joins TRBV18 and TRBJ2-5; perhaps TRBD2 as D (5 bases). The CDR3 sequence is 13 residues long. The germline gives CDR1 KGHSH, CDR2 LQKENI. The ends were cut back, 1 base at V and 3 bases at J, with 6 bases in the middle. The CDR3 DNA reads as TGTGCCAGCTCACCACAGAGGGAAGAGACCCAGTACTTC. It is translated as CASSPQREETQYF.

The V call is TRBV30, the J call TRBJ2-7; 8 bases line up with TRBD2. Germline V CDR1 and CDR2: GTSNPN, SVGIG (reference sequence). V gave up 3 bases and J gave up 3 bases; unmatched junction bases: 7. The CDR3 has 14 amino acids. The CDR3 region is CAWSGTSGGYEQYF. The CDR3 DNA reads TGTGCCTGGAGCGGTACTAGCGGAGGCTACGAGCAGTACTTC.

A remark on this clone: This CDR3 is also generated by other DNA sequences in the sample. This chain uses TRBV30 with TRBJ1-5; 7 bases fit TRBD1. Germline V gene lookup returns CDR1 GTSNPN and CDR2 SVGIG (reference sequence). CDR3 length equals 13 residues. The V gene end was trimmed by 1 base and the J gene end by 5 bases; junction bases not matched to a gene: 2. The CDR3 loop is CAWSAGGDQPQHF. CDR3 coding DNA: TGTGCCTGGAGTGCAGGGGGGGATCAGCCCCAGCATTTT.

The chain combines TRBV4-2 with TRBJ2-1; 13 positions agree with TRBD2. Germline-derived CDR1 and CDR2 are LGHNA and YNFKEQ. CDR3 size: 19 residues. V lost 0 bases to trimming and J lost 7 bases; unmatched junction nucleotides: 12. The CDR3 region has the DNA TGTGCCAGCAGCCAAGAAGGACTAGCGGGAGTAAGAGGAGAAAATGAGCAGTTCTTC. This codes for CASSQEGLAGVRGENEQFF.

V gene TRBV28 combines with J gene TRBJ1-5; maybe TRBD1 (6 bases). Trimming left V 2 bases short and J 2 bases short, with 10 bases between. CDR3 length: 15 amino acids. CDR1 is MDHEN, CDR2 SYDVKM, per germline. The CDR3 spells CASSLAGDRNQPQHF. The CDR3 bases are TGTGCCAGCAGTTTAGCAGGGGACCGCAATCAGCCCCAGCATTTT.

This chain joins TRBV6-5 and TRBJ1-5; D is undetermined. Germline CDR1 reads MNHEY; CDR2 reads SVGAGI. This CDR3 comprises 13 residues. V was clipped by 6 bases and J by 0 bases, with 6 bases between them. The DNA of the CDR3 is TGTGCCAGCAGGAACCTTAGCAATCAGCCCCAGCATTTT. This sequence encodes CASRNLSNQPQHF.

V gene TRBV7-3 combines with J gene TRBJ2-6; maybe TRBD1 (5 bases). The germline V and J ends were trimmed by 5 bases and 0 bases, with 11 bases remaining between them. The germline gives CDR1 SGHTA, CDR2 FQGTGA. There are 16 residues in the CDR3. CDR3 in amino acids: CASSVDSSSGANVLTF. The CDR3 DNA reads as TGTGCCAGCAGCGTCGACAGTTCCTCTGGGGCCAACGTCCTGACTTTC.

This chain connects TRBV30 to TRBJ2-5; 9 bases fit TRBD2. V gave up 0 bases and J gave up 8 bases; unmatched junction bases: 10. The CDR3 consists of 15 residues. The germline CDR1 and CDR2 sequences are GTSNPN and SVGIG (reference sequence). In DNA, the CDR3 is TGTGCCTGGAGTGTACTTAGCGGGAGTTCGGTAACCCAGTACTTC. It translates to CAWSVLSGSSVTQYF.

The chain has TRBV9 and TRBJ2-2; unclear D gene. There are 14 residues in the CDR3. Trimming pared 1 base from V and 3 bases from J, leaving 7 bases between. Germline V gene data show CDR1 as SGDLS and CDR2 as YYNGEE. The CDR3 sequence is CASSVQTDTGELFF. CDR3 coding DNA: TGTGCCAGCAGCGTACAGACGGACACCGGGGAGCTGTTTTTT.